Each of the 5 T cell receptor beta chains below was sequenced from the same sample in a study of T-cell reconstitution after alpha-beta-depleted transplantation in children. Researchers prepared the TCRbeta library using unique molecular identifiers, the study reports. TCRdb reprocessed the PCR reads with MiXCR, giving one entry per CDR3 protein. The data show 700,000 or so distinct CDR3 sequences, with around 13% seen just once and 0.79% held by the top ten. The sample here was PBMCs, taken before TCRalphabeta/CD19-depleted stem cell transplant. These receptors all stem from a girl aged 2 to 9 with congenital amegakaryocytic thrombocytopenia, due to receive a stem cell transplant.

The gene calls are TRBV5-4 and TRBJ2-6; the D call may be TRBD1 or TRBD2 (5 bases each). Trimming removed 5 bases from V and 2 bases from J, with 11 bases in between. Germline V lookup: CDR1 SGHNT, CDR2 YYREEE (reference sequence). The CDR3 covers 15 residues. The CDR3 spells CASSPVGAGANVLTF. CDR3 DNA: TGTGCCAGCAGTCCGGTGGGGGCTGGGGCCAACGTCCTGACTTTC.

This chain joins TRBV28 and TRBJ1-5; TRBD1 is a possible D gene (6 bases). The CDR3 totals 12 residues. Trimming left V 7 bases short and J 7 bases short, with 11 bases between. Germline CDR1 is MDHEN and CDR2 is SYDVKM. CDR3 DNA sequence: TGTGCCAGCACGAAAGGGGGACAGCCCCAGCATTTT. Amino acid sequence: CASTKGGQPQHF.

This clonotype was observed many times. This chain connects TRBV29-1 to TRBJ1-1, with unresolved D. The germline gives CDR1 SQVTM, CDR2 ANQGSEA. V was shortened by 2 bases and J by 1 base, with 8 bases between the two germline ends. The CDR3 sequence is 13 residues long. CDR3 sequence (DNA): TGCAGCGTTGAATTTGGCCAGAACACTGAAGCTTTCTTT. Protein: CSVEFGQNTEAFF. Full variable domain (remainder filled in from reference TRBV29-1 and TRBJ1-1): SAVISQKPSRDICQRGTSLTIQCQVDSQVTMMFWYRQQPGQSLTLIATANQGSEATYESGFVIDKFPISRPNLTFSTLTVSNMSPEDSSIYLCSVEFGQNTEAFFGQGTRLTVV.

Ten or more counts support this clonotype. The rearrangement links TRBV12-3 or TRBV12-4 to TRBJ2-1; TRBD2 matches 8 bases. The length of the CDR3 is 14 residues. V shed 5 bases and J 10 bases; nucleotides not matched to a gene: 10. The CDR3: CASSLGLGPSEQFF. CDR3 in DNA: TGTGCCAGCAGTCTGGGACTAGGCCCTTCAGAGCAGTTCTTC.

The rearrangement uses TRBV20-1 and TRBJ2-7, with D tentatively TRBD2 (6 bases). V shed 3 bases and J shed 4 bases, with 19 bases lying between them. CDR1 is DFQATT, CDR2 SNEGSKA, per germline (reference sequence). This CDR3 has 15 amino acids. CDR3 sequence: CSARPEGVAAYEQYF. The CDR3 DNA is TGCAGTGCTAGGCCCGAGGGAGTAGCGGCGTACGAGCAGTACTTC.